One and the same sample provided the 30 T cell receptor beta chains below, sequenced in a study of cytomegalovirus exposure and HLA in healthy donors. PCR used 60 Vbeta primers and 13 Jbeta primers. The table came from immunoSEQ multiplex PCR; TCRdb's copy has only in-frame clones and leaves some out. The data hold 150,000 to 200,000 clones, with 81% observed a single time. Sequenced: PBMCs. Receptor source: a man between 18 and 35 years old in good health and CMV-seronegative.

The table lists this clone with a few counts. The chain combines TRBV9 with TRBJ2-7; no clear D gene. The CDR3 loop spans 15 amino acids. Trimming took off 0 bases at V and 6 bases at J, with 16 bases between the two ends. Germline V gene lookup returns CDR1 SGDLS and CDR2 YYNGEE. The CDR3 sequence: CASSVEGRSPREQYF. In nucleotides, the CDR3 is TGTGCCAGCAGCGTAGAAGGCAGGTCCCCCCGCGAGCAGTACTTC.

The chain joins TRBV19 to TRBJ2-3; D perhaps matches TRBD1 (6 bases). The germline V and J ends were trimmed by 7 bases and 2 bases, with 16 bases remaining between them. CDR3 length: 15 amino acids. The germline V gene encodes CDR1 LNHDA and CDR2 SQIVND (reference sequence). CDR3 in amino acids: CASTQGQGHTDTQYF. CDR3 DNA: TGTGCCAGTACCCAAGGGCAGGGGCACACAGATACGCAGTATTTT.

The chain combines TRBV2 with TRBJ2-5, with TRBD1 matching 7 bases. CDR1 is SNHLY, CDR2 FYNNEI, per germline. CDR3 size: 16 residues. The trim removed 1 base at V and 7 bases at J, leaving 12 bases unmatched. The CDR3 bases are TGTGCCAGCAGTGAAGGGGACAGTCGGGTTGGGTCGACCCAGTACTTC. It yields the protein CASSEGDSRVGSTQYF.

The chain has TRBV4-3 and TRBJ2-7, with 8 bases lining up with TRBD2. J was trimmed by 6 bases and V by 0 bases; bases with no gene match: 10. Germline-derived CDR1 and CDR2 are LGHNA and YSLEER. This CDR3 is 16 amino acids long. The CDR3 region has the DNA TGCGCCAGCAGCCAAGATATAACGGGAGGGCATAGCGAGCAGTACTTC. This translates into CASSQDITGGHSEQYF.

V is TRBV10-3 and J is TRBJ2-1; a weak D match, TRBD2 (5 bases). Germline V gene lookup returns CDR1 ENHRY and CDR2 SYGVKD. The CDR3 sequence is 15 residues long. V was pared by 3 bases and J by 4 bases, with 13 bases between. The CDR3 DNA is TGTGCCATCAGTGATGAGGTAGCGCCTTACAATGAGCAGTTCTTC. This gives the protein CAISDEVAPYNEQFF.

The chain has TRBV19 and TRBJ1-1, with D maybe TRBD1 (5 bases). This CDR3 contains 13 residues. The V end was cut by 7 bases, the J end by 6 bases, with 15 bases between. Germline lookup yields CDR1 LNHDA and CDR2 SQIVND (reference sequence). The CDR3 bases are TGTGCCAGTACCACAGGAACAGAAGCTGAAGCTTTCTTT. Protein product: CASTTGTEAEAFF.

J is TRBJ2-2 and V is TRBV19; D is perhaps TRBD1 (5 bases). Germline CDR1 LNHDA, CDR2 SQIVND (reference sequence). V lost 5 bases to trimming and J lost 2 bases, with 12 bases between them. CDR3 size: 15 residues. CDR3 sequence reads: CASSLRTPNTGELFF. CDR3 in DNA: TGTGCCAGTAGTCTACGGACACCTAACACCGGGGAGCTGTTTTTT.

V usage is TRBV9 and J usage is TRBJ2-7; TRBD1 aligns across 7 bases. The CDR3 has 18 amino acids. Trimming took 0 bases from V and 4 from J; bases not matched to a gene: 16. Germline lookup yields CDR1 SGDLS and CDR2 YYNGEE. The CDR3 region is CASSVGVGGGQTSYEQYF. As DNA, the CDR3 is TGTGCCAGCAGCGTAGGGGTCGGTGGGGGACAGACTTCTTACGAGCAGTACTTC.

The chain employs TRBV6-9 and TRBJ2-2, with TRBD1 matching 10 bases. In germline, CDR1 is MNHGY, CDR2 SVAAGI. The trim removed 3 bases at V and 3 bases at J, leaving 10 bases unmatched. This CDR3 comprises 18 residues. The CDR3 spells CASSYRTGGRVYTGELFF. The CDR3 DNA sequence: TGTGCCAGCAGTTACCGGACAGGGGGTCGCGTATACACCGGGGAGCTGTTTTTT.

The chain combines TRBV27 with TRBJ2-7, with 9 nucleotides matching TRBD2. This CDR3 is 15 amino acids long. After removal of 6 bases from V and 4 bases from J, the junction contained 10 bases not matched to a gene. Germline lookup yields CDR1 MNHEY and CDR2 SMNVEV (reference sequence). The CDR3 DNA follows: TGTGCCAGCAGGTTGGGGCTAGCGGGGTCTTACGAGCAGTACTTC. Protein sequence: CASRLGLAGSYEQYF.

Only a few counts were recorded for this clone. This rearrangement joins TRBV6-5 to TRBJ2-5; 7 nucleotides align to TRBD1. CDR3 length equals 15 residues. The V gene's germline CDR1 is MNHEY and CDR2 SVGAGI. V gave up 6 bases and J gave up 3 bases; unmatched junction bases: 10. CDR3 loop: CASSLDRDLKETQYF. For the CDR3, the DNA is TGTGCCAGCAGCCTAGACAGGGACCTTAAAGAGACCCAGTACTTC.

Details on this clone: A read error may account for a junction end that differs from germline. The rearrangement uses TRBV7-9 and TRBJ2-1; TRBD2 aligns across 13 bases. The CDR3 has 16 amino acids. CDR1 and CDR2 (germline): SEHNR, FQNEAQ (reference sequence). CDR3: CASSGTSGGAYNEQFF. The CDR3 DNA is TGTGCCAGCAGCGGAACTAGCGGGGGGGCCTATAATGAGCAGTTCTTC.

The DNA of the CDR3 is TGTGCCAGCAGGGAACAGGGGCGCAAGTACGAGCAGTACTTC. The encoded protein is CASREQGRKYEQYF. The chain uses TRBV28 and TRBJ2-7; the match to TRBD1 covers 7 bases. In germline, CDR1 is MDHEN, CDR2 SYDVKM. V was clipped by 6 bases and J by 4 bases; unmatched bases: 9. The CDR3 consists of 14 residues.

This sequence joins TRBV4-1 and TRBJ1-5; 7 bases are shared with TRBD1. After removal of 0 bases from V and 6 bases from J, the junction contained 5 bases not matched to a gene. The germline V gene encodes CDR1 MGHRA and CDR2 YSYEKL. This CDR3 contains 15 residues. The CDR3, as DNA: TGCGCCAGCAGCCAAGAAGACAGGGCGGGTCAGCCCCAGCATTTT. It specifies CASSQEDRAGQPQHF.

This chain's CDR3 is CATSRLIPGLATGANVLTF. The CDR3, as DNA: TGTGCCACCAGCAGGTTGATTCCGGGACTAGCTACTGGGGCCAACGTCCTGACTTTC. This chain links TRBV15 with TRBJ2-6; 9 nucleotides line up with TRBD2. Trimming at V came to 3 bases and at J to 2 bases, leaving 11 bases not matched to a gene. This CDR3 is built from 19 residues. Germline CDR1 LNHNV, CDR2 YYDKDF (reference sequence).

The chain recombines TRBV9 with TRBJ2-5, with TRBD2 matching over 9 bases. The V and J ends lost 6 bases and 0 bases, in that order; junction bases with no gene match: 6. Germline CDR1 and CDR2: SGDLS and YYNGEE. This CDR3 has 15 residues. CDR3 protein: CASNPSGVYQETQYF. CDR3 bases: TGTGCCAGCAACCCTAGCGGGGTGTACCAAGAGACCCAGTACTTC.

This clone was found a few times. The sample has other DNA sequences that encode this CDR3 too. The genes are TRBV18 and TRBJ1-1; 9 bases agree with TRBD1. V gave up 3 bases and J gave up 1 base; unmatched junction bases: 0. The length of the CDR3 is 14 residues. CDR1 is KGHSH, CDR2 LQKENI, per germline. CDR3 bases: TGTGCCAGCTCACCGGGACAGGGGAACACTGAAGCTTTCTTT. This gives the protein CASSPGQGNTEAFF.

The chain couples TRBV7-2 to TRBJ2-7; D possibly corresponds to TRBD2 (6 bases). The CDR3 length is 14 residues. Germline assignment: CDR1 SGHTA and CDR2 FQGNSA. The V end was cut by 5 bases, the J end by 3 bases, with 14 bases between. The CDR3 spells CASSPLVAVYEQYF. The CDR3 coding sequence is TGTGCCAGCAGCCCCCTAGTAGCGGTCTACGAGCAGTACTTC.

The rearrangement joins TRBV4-2 to TRBJ2-1; 7 nucleotides align to TRBD1. V lost 3 bases, J lost 2 bases, and 4 bases stayed unmatched. CDR3 length: 15 residues. The germline gives CDR1 LGHNA, CDR2 YNFKEQ. The CDR3 DNA is TGTGCCAGCAGCCAGAACAGGGGCCCCTACAATGAGCAGTTCTTC. Encoded protein: CASSQNRGPYNEQFF.

This clone was detected only once. The J gene is TRBJ2-1, the V gene TRBV9; 12 bases align to TRBD2. V was clipped by 4 bases and J by 9 bases; unmatched bases: 17. This CDR3 has 18 residues. Germline CDR1 SGDLS, CDR2 YYNGEE. This CDR3 reads CASSQAGGGLAGYLEQFF. DNA of the CDR3: TGTGCCAGCAGCCAAGCGGGGGGGGGACTAGCGGGTTACCTTGAGCAGTTCTTC.

This chain uses TRBV7-6 with TRBJ2-7; 7 bases agree with TRBD2. J lost 3 bases, V lost 1 base, and 9 bases had no gene match. Per the germline V gene, CDR1 is SGHVS and CDR2 is FNYEAQ. CDR3 length: 16 residues. The CDR3 nucleotides are TGTGCCAGCAGCTTAGGGAAGAGCGGGAATGGCTACGAGCAGTACTTC. Translation: CASSLGKSGNGYEQYF.

In this sample, this clone is medium-sized. The chain is built from TRBV6-4 and TRBJ2-1; D possibly corresponds to TRBD2 (6 bases). V was clipped by 4 bases and J by 5 bases, with 15 bases between them. CDR3 length: 15 residues. Germline V gene lookup returns CDR1 MRHNA and CDR2 SNTAGT. CDR3: CASSVEGAANNEQFF. The DNA of the CDR3 is TGTGCCAGCAGTGTGGAGGGAGCTGCCAACAATGAGCAGTTCTTC.

The chain couples TRBV5-1 to TRBJ2-4; TRBD2 aligns across 8 bases. CDR3 length equals 15 residues. V shed 0 bases and J 5 bases; nucleotides not matched to a gene: 4. Germline V gene sequence: CDR1 SGHRS, CDR2 YFSETQ. The CDR3 spells CASSLERGPQNIQYF. The CDR3 nucleotides read TGCGCCAGCAGCTTGGAGCGGGGGCCGCAAAACATTCAGTACTTC.

Points on this clone: A read error may account for a junction end that differs from germline. The V call is TRBV29-1, the J call TRBJ2-3; 10 nucleotides align to TRBD2. The length of the CDR3 is 16 residues. Germline V gives CDR1 SQVTM, CDR2 ANQGSEA. The CDR3 loop is CGVAHFLAGDPDTQYF. The CDR3 DNA reads TGCGGCGTTGCCCACTTCCTAGCGGGGGATCCAGATACGCAGTATTTT.

V usage is TRBV5-1 and J usage is TRBJ2-7; 12 bases agree with TRBD2. The CDR3 consists of 17 residues. V lost 0 bases and J lost 2; bases outside the gene matches: 6. Germline V gene sequence: CDR1 SGHRS, CDR2 YFSETQ. DNA of the CDR3: TGCGCCAGCAGCTTGGCCAAGTCTAGCGGGGGGGCCTACGAGCAGTACTTC. Its translation: CASSLAKSSGGAYEQYF.

This clone was counted a few times. This chain links TRBV19 with TRBJ1-5; TRBD1 aligns across 7 bases. V dropped 3 bases and J dropped 6; count of bases not matched to a gene: 11. The CDR3 runs to 16 residues. CDR1 and CDR2 from the germline V gene are LNHDA and SQIVND (reference sequence). The DNA for the CDR3 is TGTGCCAGTAGTATCGGCAGGGGGATCGTAGGTCAGCCCCAGCATTTT. Encoded protein: CASSIGRGIVGQPQHF.

The genes are TRBV2 and TRBJ1-5, with D hard to call. Germline assignment: CDR1 SNHLY and CDR2 FYNNEI. The CDR3 has 15 amino acids. V gave up 8 bases and J gave up 0 bases, with 14 bases separating them. The CDR3 sequence is CASQIYLYSNQPQHF. In DNA form, the CDR3 reads TGTGCCAGCCAAATCTACCTCTATAGCAATCAGCCCCAGCATTTT. Full variable domain (missing parts from reference TRBV2 and TRBJ1-5): EPEVTQTPSHQVTQMGQEVILRCVPISNHLYFYWYRQILGQKVEFLVSFYNNEISEKSEIFDDQFSVERPDGSNFTLKIRSTKLEDSAMYFCASQIYLYSNQPQHFGDGTRLSIL.

The chain employs TRBV7-8 and TRBJ2-3, with a possible D match to TRBD2 (5 bases). Trimming removed 3 bases at V and 8 bases at J, with 15 bases between. Germline CDR1 reads SGHVS; CDR2 reads FQNEAQ. The CDR3 loop spans 14 amino acids. CDR3 nucleotides: TGTGCCAGCAGCTTCGAGGGAGCCCGCTCTACGCAGTATTTT. It yields the protein CASSFEGARSTQYF.

The table lists this clone with a few counts. The chain combines TRBV28 with TRBJ1-4; the D gene is possibly TRBD1 (6 bases). Germline CDR1 MDHEN, CDR2 SYDVKM. This CDR3 spans 14 amino acids. V was clipped by 5 bases and J by 7 bases, with 14 bases between them. CDR3 DNA: TGTGCCAGCAGTGGGGGGGCGCGCGTTGAAAAACTGTTTTTT. Translated: CASSGGARVEKLFF.

The rearrangement links TRBV19 to TRBJ1-1; the D gene is possibly TRBD1 (5 bases). CDR1 and CDR2 from the germline V gene are LNHDA and SQIVND (reference sequence). The CDR3 runs 13 residues. Trimming removed 5 bases from V and 1 base from J, with 8 bases in between. The CDR3 is CASSPQGNTEAFF. The CDR3 DNA is TGTGCCAGTAGTCCCCAGGGGAACACTGAAGCTTTCTTT.